This T cell receptor (beta chain) is from a study of cytomegalovirus exposure and HLA in healthy donors. Germline V gives CDR1 MDHEN, CDR2 SYDVKM. With 3 bases removed from V and 7 bases from J, the gap between germline ends came to 13 bases. This CDR3 comprises 14 residues. Points from the study as a whole: TCR association rates varied by HLA locus in a later analysis, with DRB1 highest and HLA-C lowest. Earlier analysis looked at TCR beta V segments, and most were productive about 90% or about 30% of the time. Certain sequence variants were highly shared and formed a cluster, and this cluster was likely a sequencing artifact.

PCR used 60 Vbeta primers and 13 Jbeta primers. The repertoire was sequenced with immunoSEQ multiplex PCR; TCRdb's copy has only in-frame clones and lacks some. This sample's table has fewer than 150,000 clones. In the case of this clone: What it binds is not known.

Sequencing was performed on PBMCs. This TCR was sampled from a man in his forties or fifties in good health and CMV-seronegative. This sequence joins TRBV28 and TRBJ1-5; D is possibly TRBD1 (5 bases). CDR3 DNA: TGTGCCAGCAGTTTGCTGAGGGGAGGGCAGCCCCAGCATTTT. Its protein is CASSLLRGGQPQHF.